The present TCR beta chain was sequenced within a study of a mutant IDH1 vaccine in newly diagnosed glioma. Background on the study: Treated patients comprised around 60% males and around 40% females, mean age approximately 42 years.

A note on this clone: Antigen specificity is unknown.

TCRdb's copy holds only in-frame clones and misses some; the assay was immunoSEQ multiplex PCR. The sample records 56,000 or so clones, roughly 75% being singletons. Germline CDR1 reads SEHNR; CDR2 reads FQNEAQ (reference sequence). This CDR3 region has 14 residues. V was clipped by 3 bases and J by 7 bases; unmatched bases: 3. Time point described: week 47, end of study. Doses consisted of 300 ug of mutant IDH1 20-mer peptide each, paired with topical imiquimod. This TCR came from a man aged 50 to 60 with glioma. Sequencing used PBMCs, obtained from a glioma patient whose treatment included an IDH1 peptide vaccine. The V and J genes are TRBV7-9 and TRBJ1-6, with TRBD1 matching over 7 bases. The CDR3 nucleotides are TGTGCCAGCAGCTTTGGACAGGCGAATTCACCCCTCCACTTT. Translation gives CASSFGQANSPLHF.